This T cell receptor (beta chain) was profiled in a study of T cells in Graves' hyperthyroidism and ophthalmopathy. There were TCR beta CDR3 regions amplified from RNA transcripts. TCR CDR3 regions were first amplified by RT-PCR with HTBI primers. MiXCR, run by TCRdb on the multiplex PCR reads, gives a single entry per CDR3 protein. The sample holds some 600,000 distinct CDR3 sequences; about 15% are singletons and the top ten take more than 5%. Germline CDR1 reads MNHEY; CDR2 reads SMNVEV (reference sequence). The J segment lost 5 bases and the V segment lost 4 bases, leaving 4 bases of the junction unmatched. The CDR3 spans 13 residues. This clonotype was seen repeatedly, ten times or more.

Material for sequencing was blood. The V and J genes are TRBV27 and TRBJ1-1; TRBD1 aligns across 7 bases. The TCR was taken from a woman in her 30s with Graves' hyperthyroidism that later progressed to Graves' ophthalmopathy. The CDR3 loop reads CASSSRGRTEAFF. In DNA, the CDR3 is TGTGCCAGCAGTTCCAGGGGGAGAACTGAAGCTTTCTTT.